The TCR beta chain under discussion was sequenced for a study of CD8+ T cells in alopecia areata. Study-wide results and limits: Across lesional scalp, and particularly alopecia totalis/universalis, clonality surpassed that of normal scalp. Shared TCR sequences were less clear between patients than in mice, possibly partly from HLA diversity.

About this clone itself: Antigen specificity is unknown.

Reverse transcription of extracted RNA yielded cDNA, which provided the sequencing template. Clones were sequenced by immunoSEQ multiplex PCR, and TCRdb holds only the in-frame ones, with some missing. The repertoire holds about 140,000 clones, with around 83% as singletons. Documented treatment: oral pan-JAK inhibitor, 5-10 mg twice daily. CDR3 size: 16 residues. The junction had 6 bases not matched to a gene; V was cut back by 3 bases and J by 2 bases. Per germline, CDR1 SEHNR and CDR2 FQNEAQ (reference sequence). The clonotype was recovered from a human donor with alopecia areata. The J gene is TRBJ2-1, the V gene TRBV7-9; 8 bases align to TRBD2. This material consisted of CD8+ T cells sorted from blood, taken at week 4, from a patient treated with tofacitinib. CDR3 sequence (DNA): TGTGCCAGCAGCTTTACACTAGCGGACGCCTACAATGAGCAGTTCTTC. This translates into CASSFTLADAYNEQFF.